These 10 T cell receptor beta chains originate from one sample sequenced in a study of T cells expressing NK-cell markers. Reprocessing the 5' RACE reads, TCRdb reports a single entry for every CDR3 protein and omits DNA. Its clone listing holds roughly 390,000 distinct CDR3 sequences. The sequenced material came from blood T cells: a sorted CD56 or NKG2C T cell subset, CD4+ or CD8+ T cells, or bulk PBMC T cells (not recorded which). Receptor source: a woman between 45 and 60 years old in good health.

The genes are TRBV28 and TRBJ2-1; there is no DNA to check the TCRdb D call of TRBD2. This CDR3 spans 14 amino acids. CDR1 and CDR2 (germline): MDHEN, SYDVKM. The chain's CDR3 is CASREREGQDEQFF.

J is TRBJ2-2 and V is TRBV12-3 or TRBV12-4; TCRdb returns TRBD2, unconfirmable since there is no DNA. The CDR3 is 18 residues long. CDR3 amino acids: CASSLESGRTTNTGELFF.

The CDR3 region is CSVNGVNGATDTQYF. The chain recombines TRBV20-1 with TRBJ2-3; TCRdb gives TRBD1 as the D gene, but with no DNA this cannot be confirmed. In germline, CDR1 is DFQATT, CDR2 SNEGSKA (reference sequence). This CDR3 is built from 15 residues.

This chain uses TRBV6-2 or TRBV6-3 with TRBJ2-1; the TRBD2 assignment by TCRdb is unverifiable without DNA. The CDR3 has 15 amino acids. Per germline, CDR1 MNHEY and CDR2 SVGEGT. CDR3 residues: CASSSLLASHNEQFF.

The chain joins TRBV5-1 to TRBJ1-1; TCRdb's D call of TRBD1 is untestable without DNA. From germline, CDR1 is SGHRS and CDR2 YFSETQ. The CDR3 loop spans 15 amino acids. CDR3 residues: CASSWRDSPGAEAFF.

The chain employs TRBV20-1 and TRBJ1-2. The length of the CDR3 is 11 residues. CDR1 is DFQATT, CDR2 SNEGSKA, per germline (reference sequence). The chain's CDR3 is CSASGGTGYTF.

This chain uses TRBV5-1 with TRBJ2-1; TCRdb gives TRBD2 as the D gene, but with no DNA this cannot be confirmed. The germline V gene has CDR1 SGHRS and CDR2 YFSETQ. The CDR3 contains 19 residues. The CDR3 region is CASSLTTSGRPTRYNEQFF.

The V and J genes are TRBV5-1 and TRBJ2-1; the TCRdb D gene call, TRBD2, has no DNA to confirm it. The CDR3 has 15 amino acids. In germline, CDR1 is SGHRS, CDR2 YFSETQ. The CDR3 region is CASSLGVSGNNEQFF.

The rearrangement links TRBV25-1 to TRBJ1-1; TCRdb outputs TRBD1, but without DNA this stays unchecked. The CDR3 length is 13 residues. Germline lookup yields CDR1 MGHDK and CDR2 SYGVNS. Here the CDR3 reads CASSEPGQGKAFF.

V is TRBV29-1 and J is TRBJ2-1; TCRdb indicates TRBD1, and absent DNA this call remains unverified. This CDR3 is 13 amino acids long. CDR1 and CDR2 from the germline V gene are SQVTM and ANQGSEA. The CDR3 loop is CSVGNSRGNEQFF.